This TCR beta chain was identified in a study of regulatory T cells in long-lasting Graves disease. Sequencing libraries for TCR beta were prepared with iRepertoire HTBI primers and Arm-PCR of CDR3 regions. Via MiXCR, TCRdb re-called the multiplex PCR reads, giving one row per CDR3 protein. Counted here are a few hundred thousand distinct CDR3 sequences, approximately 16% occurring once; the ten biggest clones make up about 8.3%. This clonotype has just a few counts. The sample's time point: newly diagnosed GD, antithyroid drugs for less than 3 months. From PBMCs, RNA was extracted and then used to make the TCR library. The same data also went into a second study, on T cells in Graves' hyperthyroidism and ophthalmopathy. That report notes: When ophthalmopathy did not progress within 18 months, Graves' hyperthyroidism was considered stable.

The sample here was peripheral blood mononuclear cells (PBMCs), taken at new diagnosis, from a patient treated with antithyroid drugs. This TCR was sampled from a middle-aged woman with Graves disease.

The CDR3 nucleotides are TGTGCCAGCAGTTTAACTTTCCTAGCCGGGACTAGCGGCTACGAGCAGTACTTC. Translating it yields CASSLTFLAGTSGYEQYF. This chain connects TRBV27 to TRBJ2-7; TRBD2 matches at 11 bases. With 2 bases clipped from V and 3 bases from J, the junction kept 12 bases outside the gene matches. Germline loops: CDR1 MNHEY, CDR2 SMNVEV (reference sequence). This CDR3 is 18 amino acids long.